The source of this T cell receptor (beta chain) is a study of shared clonotypes between healthy human individuals. Using immunoSEQ multiplex PCR, the repertoire was profiled, and TCRdb retains in-frame clones only, with some absent. The sample holds 1,500,000 or so clones, roughly 97% seen once. The CDR3 is 13 residues long. From germline, CDR1 is WSHSY and CDR2 SAAADI. Trimming stripped 9 bases from V and 2 bases from J, with 11 bases between. This TCR derives from a man in his thirties or forties in good health. Sequenced material: naive CD4+ T cells sorted from blood. Described subset: CD45RA+ positively selected. The rearrangement uses TRBV10-2 and TRBJ1-3; TRBD1 is a possible D gene (5 bases). DNA for the CDR3: TGCGCCAGTACCGGGACTCCTGGAAACACCATATATTTT. Protein: CASTGTPGNTIYF.